Below, one T cell receptor (beta chain) is given with its context. Original analysis: Amplification of reference gene primers was used by the study to estimate nucleated cell counts. Assay: immunoSEQ multiplex PCR; the TCRdb copy retains only in-frame clones and omits some. That table is the source of V, J and clone size, and D and trimming were worked out from the DNA. This table has 310,000 or so clones, around 90% appearing once. Trimming removed 10 bases at V and 5 bases at J, with 14 bases between. This CDR3 has 12 amino acids. Germline values: CDR1 MNHNY, CDR2 SVGAGI (reference sequence). The sample belongs to a study of blood T cell repertoires in COVID-19. About the research overall: Specimens from acute and convalescent COVID-19 originated in the United States, Italy and Spain.

The clonotype was recovered from a man between 65 and 85 years old with acute or convalescent COVID-19. Sequenced: peripheral blood. V and J are TRBV6-6 and TRBJ2-5, with a possible D match to TRBD2 (6 bases). The CDR3 DNA sequence: TGTGCCACCACCCGGAGGGCGGAGACCCAGTACTTC. It is translated as CATTRRAETQYF.